The 12 T cell receptor beta chains presented below share a single source sample, sequenced in a study of cytomegalovirus exposure and HLA in healthy donors. PCR amplification relied on 60 Vbeta primers (plus 13 Jbeta primers). Sequencing used immunoSEQ multiplex PCR; TCRdb keeps in-frame clones, though not all of them. Altogether approximately 190,000 clones are present, more than 75% being singletons, with the ten largest covering roughly 2.8%. The sequenced sample was PBMCs. These receptors were obtained from a woman between 45 and 65 years old in good health and CMV-seropositive.

This clone was counted a few times. The rearrangement uses TRBV6-5 and TRBJ1-3; the match to TRBD1 covers 8 bases. Germline V CDR1 and CDR2: MNHEY, SVGAGI. There are 15 residues in the CDR3. V dropped 4 bases and J dropped 10; count of bases not matched to a gene: 12. This CDR3 is CASSSIRTGSYTIYF. CDR3 sequence (DNA): TGTGCCAGCAGTTCTATAAGGACAGGGAGTTATACCATATATTTT.

J is TRBJ1-2 and V is TRBV19; 8 bases map to TRBD1. The CDR3 is made up of 14 amino acids. The trim removed 5 bases at V and 6 bases at J, leaving 8 bases unmatched. Germline-derived CDR1 and CDR2 are LNHDA and SQIVND (reference sequence). This chain's CDR3 is CASSSTGALDGYTF. CDR3 coding DNA: TGTGCCAGTAGTTCGACAGGGGCGCTGGATGGCTACACCTTC.

The chain combines TRBV16 with TRBJ2-2; D may be TRBD1 (6 bases). The V gene lost 0 bases and the J gene lost 5 bases, with 10 bases spanning the gap. The CDR3 loop spans 15 amino acids. Germline V lookup: CDR1 KGHSY, CDR2 FQNENV. CDR3 nucleotides: TGTGCCAGCAGCCAATCGAGGGGGACAACCGGGGAGCTGTTTTTT. It is translated as CASSQSRGTTGELFF.

The CDR3 sequence is CSARTGRNTIYF. Here the CDR3 DNA reads TGCAGCGCCCGGACAGGGAGAAACACCATATATTTT. V is TRBV29-1 and J is TRBJ1-3, with 8 bases fitting TRBD1. Germline V gene lookup returns CDR1 SQVTM and CDR2 ANQGSEA. J was trimmed by 5 bases and V by 7 bases; bases with no gene match: 4. The CDR3 is made up of 12 amino acids.

The chain combines TRBV13 with TRBJ2-3; 10 positions agree with TRBD2. The length of the CDR3 is 16 residues. Germline V gives CDR1 PRHDT, CDR2 FYEKMQ (reference sequence). The V gene end was trimmed by 0 bases and the J gene end by 9 bases; junction bases not matched to a gene: 9. CDR3 region: CASSLGVAGGRDTQYF. CDR3 coding DNA: TGTGCCAGCAGCTTAGGGGTAGCGGGGGGACGAGACACGCAGTATTTT.

Remarks on this clone: At one boundary the junction diverges from the germline segment, which might be a read error. The chain joins TRBV6-5 to TRBJ2-5; maybe TRBD1 (6 bases). Germline CDR1 reads MNHEY; CDR2 reads SVGAGI. This CDR3 region has 15 residues. CDR3 DNA sequence: TGTGCCAGCGGGGGTAACAGGGAAGGAAGAGAGACCCGGTACTTC. Translated, it gives CASGGNREGRETRYF.

The rearrangement joins TRBV19 to TRBJ1-2; possible D gene TRBD1, 6 bases. The CDR3 sequence is 13 residues long. CDR1 is LNHDA and CDR2 is SQIVND in the germline V gene (reference sequence). V was trimmed by 3 bases and J by 5 bases, leaving 10 bases between them. The CDR3 region has the DNA TGTGCCAGTAGTATTAAGGGGGAATATGGCTACACCTTC. Translation gives CASSIKGEYGYTF.

The V call is TRBV19, the J call TRBJ2-7, with 8 nucleotides matching TRBD1. V was clipped by 6 bases and J by 1 base; unmatched bases: 11. The germline CDR1 and CDR2 sequences are LNHDA and SQIVND (reference sequence). The CDR3 is 16 amino acids. CDR3 amino acids: CASSGSGTGSSYEQYF. The CDR3 region has the DNA TGTGCCAGTAGCGGATCCGGGACAGGATCATCCTACGAGCAGTACTTC. Full variable domain (outside the CDR3, taken from reference TRBV19 and TRBJ2-7): DGGITQSPKYLFRKEGQNVTLSCEQNLNHDAMYWYRQDPGQGLRLIYYSQIVNDFQKGDIAEGYSVSREKKESFPLTVTSAQKNPTAFYLCASSGSGTGSSYEQYFGPGTRLTVT.

Points on this clone: The same CDR3 arises from other DNA sequences in this sample as well. J is TRBJ2-3 and V is TRBV9; D is possibly TRBD1 (6 bases). The CDR3 has 14 residues. Germline V lookup: CDR1 SGDLS, CDR2 YYNGEE. Trimming pared 3 bases from V and 1 base from J, leaving 9 bases between. Here the CDR3 DNA reads TGTGCCAGCAGCGCCCGACAGGGCACAGATACGCAGTATTTT. Protein sequence: CASSARQGTDTQYF.

Note on this clone: At one of its ends the junction is not consistent with the germline gene, which may arise from a read error. The chain recombines TRBV5-4 with TRBJ2-1, with 9 bases that match TRBD1. Germline V gene lookup returns CDR1 SGHNT and CDR2 YYREEE (reference sequence). CDR3 size: 15 residues. CDR3 bases: TGTGCCAGCAGCCCGCGGACAGGGGTATACAGTGAGCAGTTCTTC. Amino acids: CASSPRTGVYSEQFF.

The chain recombines TRBV2 with TRBJ1-6, with D maybe TRBD1 (5 bases). CDR1 is SNHLY, CDR2 FYNNEI, per germline. The CDR3 consists of 15 residues. V was shortened by 7 bases and J by 10 bases, with 20 bases between the two germline ends. The CDR3 protein is CASNPLKRGGSPLHF. The CDR3 DNA is TGTGCCAGCAATCCGCTGAAAAGGGGTGGGTCACCCCTCCACTTT.

The V call is TRBV9, the J call TRBJ1-5; a possible D gene is TRBD1 (6 bases). Germline CDR1 is SGDLS and CDR2 is YYNGEE. V lost 4 bases to trimming and J lost 0 bases, with 11 bases between them. There are 15 residues in the CDR3. This CDR3 is CASSSGQSSNQPQHF. CDR3 DNA sequence: TGTGCCAGCAGCAGCGGACAGTCTAGCAATCAGCCCCAGCATTTT. Filled out from reference TRBV9 and TRBJ1-5, the complete variable domain reads DSGVTQTPKHLITATGQRVTLRCSPRSGDLSVYWYQQSLDQGLQFLIQYYNGEERAKGNILERFSAQQFPDLHSELNLSSLELGDSALYFCASSSGQSSNQPQHFGDGTRLSIL.